Listed below are T cell receptor beta chains from one sample, sequenced in a study of blood T cell repertoires in COVID-19. The protocol was immunoSEQ multiplex PCR, while the TCRdb copy is restricted to in-frame clones and leaves out a portion. This table holds 130,000 or so clones, roughly 84% found once. Sequenced input: peripheral blood. The origin of the receptors is a man aged 60-69 years with acute or convalescent COVID-19. Each CDR3 is given with its conserved first and last residue. Each record gives: clone size, J gene, D gene, V gene, CDR3 protein, CDR3 DNA. The D gene is left open where the match is weak. A row's size may be missing; if present it is once, few, many or a size class.

. TRBJ2-1 TRBD1 TRBV24-1 CATSGPTRQGALDEQFF TGTGCCACCTCAGGCCCTACGCGGCAGGGGGCTTTGGATGAGCAGTTCTTC
. TRBJ2-7 . TRBV12-5 CASRSEGSSYEQYF TGTGCTAGCAGATCGGAGGGGAGCTCCTACGAGCAGTACTTC
. TRBJ2-3 TRBD2 TRBV7-3 CASSSRGGELTDTQYF TGTGCCAGCAGCTCCCGCGGGGGGGAACTGACAGATACGCAGTATTTT
. TRBJ2-1 TRBD1 TRBV24-1 CATRGQGVTYNEQFF TGTGCCACCAGGGGACAGGGGGTGACCTACAATGAGCAGTTCTTC
. TRBJ2-4 TRBD1 TRBV7-8 CASSLTGGKNIQYF TGTGCCAGCAGCTTGACAGGGGGCAAAAACATTCAGTACTTC
. TRBJ1-4 TRBD1 TRBV15 CATSGRDRGFVGFEKLFF TGTGCCACCAGCGGCCGGGACAGGGGATTCGTTGGTTTCGAAAAACTGTTTTTT
few TRBJ1-5 . TRBV10-3 CAISDLAGNQPQHF TGTGCCATCAGTGATTTGGCAGGGAATCAGCCCCAGCATTTT
. TRBJ2-1 TRBD1 TRBV5-4 CASSLGQGRNSYNEQFF TGTGCCAGCAGCCTGGGACAGGGGAGGAACTCCTACAATGAGCAGTTCTTC
. TRBJ1-2 TRBD1 TRBV3-1/TRBV3-2 CASSGTGTDGYTF TGTGCCAGCAGCGGGACAGGGACGGATGGCTACACCTTC
few TRBJ1-5 . TRBV2 CASSNRQARNQPQHF TGTGCCAGCAGCAATAGACAGGCCCGCAATCAGCCCCAGCATTTT
. TRBJ1-1 . TRBV12-3/TRBV12-4 CASSLRAPEAFF TGTGCCAGCAGTCTCAGGGCCCCTGAAGCTTTCTTT
. TRBJ1-1 . TRBV6-5 CASTTVNTEAFF TGTGCCAGCACCACGGTGAACACTGAAGCTTTCTTT
few TRBJ1-1 . TRBV9 CASSLGGSTEAFF TGTGCCAGCAGCCTGGGGGGAAGTACTGAAGCTTTCTTT
once TRBJ2-2 . TRBV11-2 CASSLERETGELFF TGTGCCAGCAGCTTAGAGCGGGAAACCGGGGAGCTGTTTTTT
. TRBJ2-1 . TRBV19 CASSIPGVDEQFF TGTGCCAGTAGTATCCCAGGGGTCGATGAGCAGTTCTTC
. TRBJ2-5 . TRBV27 CASSEHKTQYF TGTGCCAGCAGTGAACACAAGACCCAGTACTTC
. TRBJ2-7 . TRBV28 CASSFQNYEQYF TGTGCCAGCAGTTTCCAGAACTACGAGCAGTACTTC
. TRBJ1-1 . TRBV14 CASSQGRLPNTEAFF TGTGCCAGCAGCCAAGGGCGGTTACCGAACACTGAAGCTTTCTTT
. TRBJ2-2 TRBD1 TRBV19 CASRGGNTGELFF TGTGCCAGTAGAGGGGGCAACACCGGGGAGCTGTTTTTT
. TRBJ2-3 TRBD2 TRBV11-2 CASSLGLDTDTQYF TGTGCCAGCAGCCTTGGACTAGACACAGATACGCAGTATTTT
. TRBJ2-5 . TRBV7-7 CASARAGGRQETQYF TGTGCCAGCGCCAGGGCAGGGGGGCGTCAAGAGACCCAGTACTTC
once TRBJ2-1 TRBD2 TRBV7-3 CASSPGRSSYNEQFF TGTGCCAGCAGTCCCGGGAGGAGCTCCTACAATGAGCAGTTCTTC
. TRBJ2-5 TRBD2 TRBV9 CASSPTGLAGGETQYF TGTGCCAGCAGCCCCACCGGACTAGCGGGGGGAGAGACCCAGTACTTC
many TRBJ2-7 . TRBV7-6 CASSRFQNGEQYF TGTGCCAGCAGCCGTTTCCAAAACGGCGAGCAGTACTTC
. TRBJ2-2 . TRBV6-5 CASKLSGPNTGELFF TGTGCCAGCAAGTTGAGCGGGCCGAACACCGGGGAGCTGTTTTTT
few TRBJ1-2 . TRBV28 CASKEGAGYTF TGTGCCAGCAAGGAAGGGGCTGGCTACACCTTC
. TRBJ1-1 . TRBV9 CASSPNPLGRNTEAFF TGTGCCAGCAGCCCAAACCCTTTGGGGCGCAACACTGAAGCTTTCTTT
. TRBJ2-3 TRBD1 TRBV11-1 CASSEQGRSTDTQYF TGTGCCAGCAGCGAACAGGGGCGAAGCACAGATACGCAGTATTTT
once TRBJ1-1 . TRBV6-5 CASRRGDTEAFF TGTGCCAGCAGACGGGGGGACACTGAAGCTTTCTTT
. TRBJ2-3 . TRBV30 CAWSVDKGGTDTQYF TGTGCCTGGAGTGTAGACAAAGGGGGTACAGATACGCAGTATTTT
once TRBJ2-1 TRBD2 TRBV9 CASSVQSSGRYNEQFF TGTGCCAGCAGCGTCCAATCTAGCGGGAGATACAATGAGCAGTTCTTC
. TRBJ1-2 . TRBV5-6 CASSPQGNSGNYGYTF TGTGCCAGCAGCCCACAGGGTAACAGTGGTAACTATGGCTACACCTTC
. TRBJ2-7 TRBD1 TRBV14 CASSQVGRTGILRYEQYF TGTGCCAGCAGCCAAGTAGGGCGGACAGGGATACTACGCTACGAGCAGTACTTC
. TRBJ2-7 . TRBV24-1 CGQPSETGSYEQYF TGTGGCCAACCCAGCGAGACCGGCTCCTACGAGCAGTACTTC
. TRBJ1-1 . TRBV5-6 CASSWVRLENTEAFF TGTGCCAGCAGCTGGGTGCGGCTAGAGAACACTGAAGCTTTCTTT
many TRBJ2-7 TRBD1 TRBV14 CASSPRQGYEQYF TGTGCCAGCAGCCCTAGACAGGGGTACGAGCAGTACTTC
. TRBJ2-1 TRBD2 TRBV7-2 CASSNLAGGYYGDEQFF TGTGCCAGCAGCAATCTAGCGGGGGGATATTATGGAGATGAGCAGTTCTTC
. TRBJ1-3 . TRBV6-4 CASSEQPGNTIYF TGTGCCAGCAGTGAACAGCCTGGAAACACCATATATTTT
. TRBJ2-3 . TRBV5-1 CASSLVAVDTDTQYF TGCGCCAGCAGCTTGGTGGCAGTTGACACAGATACGCAGTATTTT
. TRBJ1-2 . TRBV7-2 CASSLLVSNYGYTF TGTGCCAGCAGCTTACTGGTCAGTAACTATGGCTACACCTTC
. TRBJ2-7 . TRBV3-1/TRBV3-2 CASSQETGESLYEQYF TGTGCCAGCAGCCAAGAAACCGGGGAGAGCCTCTACGAGCAGTACTTC
few TRBJ2-7 . TRBV7-9 CASSSQGYEQYF TGTGCCAGCAGCTCCCAGGGATACGAGCAGTACTTC
. TRBJ1-2 TRBD1 TRBV5-5 CASRQGYYGYTF TGTGCCAGCCGACAGGGCTACTATGGCTACACCTTC
. TRBJ2-3 . TRBV27 CASSSYASVSTDTQYF TGTGCCAGCAGTTCATACGCTAGCGTTAGCACAGATACGCAGTATTTT
. TRBJ1-1 . TRBV29-1 CSVAMDGGGTEAFF TGCAGCGTTGCCATGGACGGCGGGGGCACTGAAGCTTTCTTT
. TRBJ1-4 TRBD1 TRBV4-1 CASSQDGGQGATNEKLFF TGCGCCAGCAGCCAAGACGGGGGACAGGGGGCAACTAATGAAAAACTGTTTTTT
. TRBJ1-3 . TRBV9 CASSVDPTSSGNTIYF TGTGCCAGCAGCGTAGACCCGACAAGCTCTGGAAACACCATATATTTT
few TRBJ1-5 . TRBV20-1 CSASRTVDQPQHF TGCAGTGCCAGTAGGACAGTTGATCAGCCCCAGCATTTT
. TRBJ2-1 . TRBV5-1 CASRTEGGTSYNEQFF TGCGCCAGCAGGACCGAAGGAGGGACCTCCTACAATGAGCAGTTCTTC
. TRBJ2-7 TRBD1 TRBV27 CASSLSRDRSYEQYF TGTGCCAGCAGTTTATCTCGGGACAGATCCTACGAGCAGTACTTC
. TRBJ1-3 TRBD1 TRBV5-1 CASSSRTGDGNTIYF TGCGCCAGCAGCTCCCGGACAGGCGATGGAAACACCATATATTTT
few TRBJ2-1 TRBD1 TRBV18 CASGAGGPKDEQFF TGTGCCAGCGGTGCAGGGGGACCAAAGGATGAGCAGTTCTTC
. TRBJ1-2 . TRBV14 CASSQVVNYGYTF TGTGCCAGCAGCCAAGTCGTAAACTATGGCTACACCTTC
. TRBJ2-2 . TRBV4-2 CASSQEGGLNTGELFF TGTGCCAGCAGCCAAGAGGGGGGACTTAACACCGGGGAGCTGTTTTTT
. TRBJ2-5 TRBD2 TRBV7-2 CASSLVVGSGETQYF TGTGCCAGCAGCTTAGTGGTCGGTAGCGGGGAGACCCAGTACTTC
. TRBJ1-4 . TRBV21-1 CASSPVCEKLFF TGTGCCAGCAGCCCAGTATGTGAAAAACTGTTTTTT
. TRBJ2-2 TRBD1 TRBV14 CASSTRQGANTGELFF TGTGCCAGCAGCACCCGACAGGGGGCAAACACCGGGGAGCTGTTTTTT
few TRBJ1-1 . TRBV2 CASRVWGQDTEAFF TGTGCCAGCAGGGTTTGGGGGCAAGACACTGAAGCTTTCTTT